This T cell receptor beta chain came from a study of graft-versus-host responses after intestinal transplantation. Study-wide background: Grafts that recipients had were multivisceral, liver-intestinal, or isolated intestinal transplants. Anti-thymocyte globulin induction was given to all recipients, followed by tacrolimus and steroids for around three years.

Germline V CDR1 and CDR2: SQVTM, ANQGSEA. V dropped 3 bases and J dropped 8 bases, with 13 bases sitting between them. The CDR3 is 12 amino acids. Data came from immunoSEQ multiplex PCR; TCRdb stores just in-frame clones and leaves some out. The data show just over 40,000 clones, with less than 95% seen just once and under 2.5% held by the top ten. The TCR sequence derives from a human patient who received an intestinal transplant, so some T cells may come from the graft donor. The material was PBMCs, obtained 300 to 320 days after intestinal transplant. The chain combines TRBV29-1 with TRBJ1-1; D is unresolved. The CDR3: CSVESEQDEAFF. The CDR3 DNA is TGCAGCGTTGAGAGTGAGCAGGACGAAGCTTTCTTT.